Listed below are T cell receptor beta chains from one sample, sequenced in a study of cytomegalovirus exposure and HLA in healthy donors. The method was immunoSEQ multiplex PCR; TCRdb's version includes in-frame clones alone and lacks a portion of them. The data show 200,000 to 250,000 clones, about 75% seen once. The specimen was PBMCs. These receptors originate from a man younger than 30 in good health and CMV-seronegative. The CDR3 runs from the conserved cysteine through the conserved F or W. Fields, in order: D gene, V gene, CDR3 protein. The D gene is left open where the match is weak.

d_call: .; v_call: TRBV28; cdr3_aa: CASTYGDTNYGYTF
d_call: .; v_call: TRBV11-3; cdr3_aa: CASGLRRQTTEAFF
d_call: .; v_call: TRBV7-9; cdr3_aa: CASIPLGRSFNYGYTF
d_call: TRBD1; v_call: TRBV29-1; cdr3_aa: CSVELEETGRSEKLFF
d_call: TRBD2; v_call: TRBV6-1; cdr3_aa: CASRELAGEYNEQFF
d_call: TRBD2; v_call: TRBV13; cdr3_aa: CASSASGGHLGQEQYF
d_call: TRBD2; v_call: TRBV25-1; cdr3_aa: CASSELGTSETDTQYF
d_call: TRBD2; v_call: TRBV4-2; cdr3_aa: CASILAGGPYEQYF
d_call: .; v_call: TRBV30; cdr3_aa: CAWSVMRPTKNTGELFF
d_call: .; v_call: TRBV10-3; cdr3_aa: CAISDVRGRTPGYTF